A selection of T cell receptor beta chains follows, all from one sample in a study of T cells after yellow fever vaccination. TCRdb re-called the 5' RACE reads through MiXCR, storing one row per CDR3 protein. The data show about 32,000 distinct CDR3 sequences, with 5% to 8.5% seen just once and about 20% held by the top ten. The material was PBMCs, either bulk or a sorted T-cell subset (CD4+, CD8+, memory, or dextramer-sorted; not recorded which), obtained on the day of the first yellow fever vaccination. All receptors come from a man between 18 and 29 years old who received the YFV17D yellow fever vaccine. Both conserved end residues are trimmed from each CDR3. Clone sizes are given selectively: once, few, many, or a class where the clone is expanded.

clone_size v_call cdr3_length cdr3_aa
many TRBV7-2 14 ASSLQSGGNTGELF
- TRBV20-1 13 SARAGRAGTGELF
many TRBV6-2/TRBV6-3 10 ASSRSSYEQY
many TRBV5-4 13 ASSFTSRPQETQY
many TRBV5-1 11 ASSLRQNTEAF
many TRBV20-1 12 SAHSGVGSYGYT
many TRBV5-4 14 ASSLGGSPLNSPLH
many TRBV5-6 12 ASSPMQSNYGYT
few TRBV15 12 ATSRDVQGPEAF
many TRBV9 13 ASSPQTGGGTEAF
many TRBV3-1 13 ASSQDGNSNQPQH
many TRBV18 10 ASSPDTGELF
many TRBV27 12 ASRRLEGNTEAF
few TRBV4-3 13 ASSQGTVNNSPLH
many TRBV6-5 13 ASSSSGAYFGELF